Listed below are T cell receptor beta chains from one sample, sequenced in a study of PD-L1 blockade in urothelial cancer. The assay was immunoSEQ multiplex PCR, and TCRdb's table has in-frame clones only and misses some. The sample lists 40,000 to 55,000 clones, around 84% occurring once. The sequenced sample was PBMCs, obtained around atezolizumab (anti-PD-L1) treatment. These TCRs come from a man aged 60 to 75 with urothelial cancer. The CDR3 runs from the conserved cysteine through the conserved F or W. Fields, in order: J gene, V gene, clone size, D gene, CDR3 DNA, CDR3 protein. A D gene is named only where the DNA matches it firmly. The size of a clone is reported for some rows only, either as once, few or many, or as a class for expanded clones.

j_call: TRBJ2-7
v_call: TRBV18
clone_size: -
d_call: TRBD2
cdr3_nt: TGTGCCAGCTCACCACCAACGGGACTAGCCTACGAGCAGTACTTC
cdr3_aa: CASSPPTGLAYEQYF

j_call: TRBJ1-2
v_call: TRBV4-2
clone_size: -
d_call: -
cdr3_nt: TGTGCCAGCAGCCAAGATCGGCAGGGAGGCTACACCTTC
cdr3_aa: CASSQDRQGGYTF

j_call: TRBJ1-6
v_call: TRBV13
clone_size: -
d_call: -
cdr3_nt: TGTGCCAGCAGCTTAACGGAGGCCGGGTACGATAATTCACCCCTCCACTTT
cdr3_aa: CASSLTEAGYDNSPLHF

j_call: TRBJ1-2
v_call: TRBV5-4
clone_size: -
d_call: -
cdr3_nt: TGTGCCAGCAGACCTCAGACAAACGGGGGCTATGGCTACACCTTC
cdr3_aa: CASRPQTNGGYGYTF

j_call: TRBJ2-1
v_call: TRBV4-1
clone_size: -
d_call: TRBD2
cdr3_nt: TGCGCCAGCAGCCAAGAGGGTAGCGGGAGGGGGAATGAGCAGTTCTTC
cdr3_aa: CASSQEGSGRGNEQFF

j_call: TRBJ2-1
v_call: TRBV5-6
clone_size: medium-sized
d_call: -
cdr3_nt: TGTGCCAGCAGCGCGGACAGAAGCGGCAATGAGCAGTTCTTC
cdr3_aa: CASSADRSGNEQFF

j_call: TRBJ1-2
v_call: TRBV7-8
clone_size: -
d_call: -
cdr3_nt: TGTGCCAGCAGCTTGGGGCTTATTAGCTATGGCTACACCTTC
cdr3_aa: CASSLGLISYGYTF

j_call: TRBJ2-7
v_call: TRBV6-6
clone_size: -
d_call: -
cdr3_nt: TGTGCCAGCACGACTCCGCCTTACGAGCAGTACTTC
cdr3_aa: CASTTPPYEQYF

j_call: TRBJ1-5
v_call: TRBV10-3
clone_size: -
d_call: -
cdr3_nt: TGTGCCATCAGTGAGTCAGGGGATTTATTCCCCCAGCATTTT
cdr3_aa: CAISESGDLFPQHF

j_call: TRBJ2-7
v_call: TRBV5-1
clone_size: -
d_call: TRBD1
cdr3_nt: TGCGCCAGCAGGCCGGGACAGGGGCCCTACGAGCAGTACTTC
cdr3_aa: CASRPGQGPYEQYF

j_call: TRBJ1-1
v_call: TRBV7-9
clone_size: -
d_call: -
cdr3_nt: TGTGCCAGCAGCTTACAGGGTGGGTCTGAAGCTTTCTTT
cdr3_aa: CASSLQGGSEAFF

j_call: TRBJ1-2
v_call: TRBV5-1
clone_size: -
d_call: TRBD1
cdr3_nt: TGCGCCAGCAGCTTAACAACAGGGGGCGCAGGTGGCTACACCTTC
cdr3_aa: CASSLTTGGAGGYTF

j_call: TRBJ1-2
v_call: TRBV9
clone_size: once
d_call: -
cdr3_nt: TGTGCCAGCAGCACCGAAACAGGAAGACGTGGCTACACCTTC
cdr3_aa: CASSTETGRRGYTF

j_call: TRBJ2-2
v_call: TRBV5-4
clone_size: -
d_call: -
cdr3_nt: TGTGCCAGCAGCCCAAGGAGGGGAAACACCGGGGAGCTGTTTTTT
cdr3_aa: CASSPRRGNTGELFF

j_call: TRBJ2-3
v_call: TRBV28
clone_size: -
d_call: TRBD1
cdr3_nt: TGTGCCAGCAGTCTCCAGGGGGCTGGAGATACGCAGTATTTT
cdr3_aa: CASSLQGAGDTQYF

j_call: TRBJ1-2
v_call: TRBV30
clone_size: -
d_call: -
cdr3_nt: TGTGCCTGGAGTGTACACGGCGGGGGCTATGGCTACACCTTC
cdr3_aa: CAWSVHGGGYGYTF

j_call: TRBJ1-2
v_call: TRBV29-1
clone_size: -
d_call: -
cdr3_nt: TGCAGCGTTGAAGTTTCACAGGGATTGGGCTATGGCTACACCTTC
cdr3_aa: CSVEVSQGLGYGYTF

j_call: TRBJ2-1
v_call: TRBV6-4
clone_size: -
d_call: TRBD2
cdr3_nt: TGTGCCAGCAGTGACTCGTTTCTAGCGGGTGCCTACAATGAGCAGTTCTTC
cdr3_aa: CASSDSFLAGAYNEQFF

j_call: TRBJ2-7
v_call: TRBV18
clone_size: -
d_call: TRBD2
cdr3_nt: TGTGCCAGCTCACTTACTAGCGGGGGGACCACTTTCTACGAGCAGTACTTC
cdr3_aa: CASSLTSGGTTFYEQYF

j_call: TRBJ2-3
v_call: TRBV7-9
clone_size: -
d_call: TRBD1
cdr3_nt: TGTGCCAGCAGCTTGACCGGGACAGGGTCAGATACGCAGTATTTT
cdr3_aa: CASSLTGTGSDTQYF

j_call: TRBJ2-7
v_call: TRBV29-1
clone_size: -
d_call: TRBD1
cdr3_nt: TGCAGCGTTTCACAGGGGATCGCCAGCGAGCAGTACTTC
cdr3_aa: CSVSQGIASEQYF

j_call: TRBJ2-7
v_call: TRBV11-2
clone_size: -
d_call: TRBD2
cdr3_nt: TGTGCCAGCAGCTTAGTAGGAGGGACTAAATTCTCCGAGCAGTACTTC
cdr3_aa: CASSLVGGTKFSEQYF

j_call: TRBJ2-7
v_call: TRBV5-1
clone_size: -
d_call: -
cdr3_nt: TGCGCCAGCAGCTGGGACACGTCCTACGAGCAGTACTTC
cdr3_aa: CASSWDTSYEQYF

j_call: TRBJ1-2
v_call: TRBV30
clone_size: -
d_call: -
cdr3_nt: TGTGCCTGGAGTGTAACGCCAGGGAATGTGGGTGGCTACACCTTC
cdr3_aa: CAWSVTPGNVGGYTF

j_call: TRBJ1-1
v_call: TRBV6-6
clone_size: -
d_call: -
cdr3_nt: TGTGCCAGCAGCCACCCGATCGTGTCGGACACTGAAGCTTTCTTT
cdr3_aa: CASSHPIVSDTEAFF

j_call: TRBJ1-5
v_call: TRBV7-2
clone_size: few
d_call: TRBD1
cdr3_nt: TGTGCCAGCAGCGCCCGGGACAGGAGCAATCAGCCCCAGCATTTT
cdr3_aa: CASSARDRSNQPQHF

j_call: TRBJ2-1
v_call: TRBV7-9
clone_size: few
d_call: TRBD1
cdr3_nt: TGTGCCAGCAGCTTAGGTGGACAGGGCTACAATGAGCAGTTCTTC
cdr3_aa: CASSLGGQGYNEQFF

j_call: TRBJ2-7
v_call: TRBV6-5
clone_size: -
d_call: TRBD1
cdr3_nt: TGTGCCAGCAGTTACGTACAGGGGGCAGTCCACGAGCAGTACTTC
cdr3_aa: CASSYVQGAVHEQYF

j_call: TRBJ2-7
v_call: TRBV6-1
clone_size: -
d_call: -
cdr3_nt: TGTGCCAGCGGACCCCCCGCAGGGACCTACGAGCAGTACTTC
cdr3_aa: CASGPPAGTYEQYF

j_call: TRBJ2-1
v_call: TRBV9
clone_size: -
d_call: -
cdr3_nt: TGTGCCAGCAGCGTGGACAACTCCTACAATGAGCAGTTCTTC
cdr3_aa: CASSVDNSYNEQFF

j_call: TRBJ2-1
v_call: TRBV5-1
clone_size: -
d_call: -
cdr3_nt: TGCGCCAGCAGCCCGATCCGCAGCTCCTACAATGAGCAGTTCTTC
cdr3_aa: CASSPIRSSYNEQFF

j_call: TRBJ2-5
v_call: TRBV19
clone_size: -
d_call: TRBD2
cdr3_nt: TGTGCCAGTAGTATCTTACCTAGCGGCCAAGAGACCCAGTACTTC
cdr3_aa: CASSILPSGQETQYF

j_call: TRBJ2-1
v_call: TRBV5-1
clone_size: -
d_call: -
cdr3_nt: TGCGCCAGCAGCTTAGGACTAACCACCTCCTACAATGAGCAGTTCTTC
cdr3_aa: CASSLGLTTSYNEQFF

j_call: TRBJ2-7
v_call: TRBV2
clone_size: once
d_call: TRBD1
cdr3_nt: TGTGCCAGCAGCCAAACCACGACAGGGATCTACGAGCAGTACTTC
cdr3_aa: CASSQTTTGIYEQYF

j_call: TRBJ1-5
v_call: TRBV28
clone_size: few
d_call: TRBD1
cdr3_nt: TGTGCCAGCAGACCGGGACAGTTTAGCAATCAGCCCCAGCATTTT
cdr3_aa: CASRPGQFSNQPQHF

j_call: TRBJ2-7
v_call: TRBV5-1
clone_size: -
d_call: -
cdr3_nt: TGCGCCAGCAGCTTGCAGGGGTTAGCGGGCGAGCAGTACTTC
cdr3_aa: CASSLQGLAGEQYF

j_call: TRBJ1-1
v_call: TRBV6-4
clone_size: -
d_call: -
cdr3_nt: TGTGCCAGCAGCCCTTCAGATAACACTGAAGCTTTCTTT
cdr3_aa: CASSPSDNTEAFF

j_call: TRBJ1-3
v_call: TRBV2
clone_size: -
d_call: TRBD1
cdr3_nt: TGTGCCAGCAGCGGAAGGGACAGGGATGGAAACACCATATATTTT
cdr3_aa: CASSGRDRDGNTIYF

j_call: TRBJ2-3
v_call: TRBV9
clone_size: once
d_call: TRBD2
cdr3_nt: TGTGCCAGCAGCGTAGGGGGCGGGAGTGCAGATACGCAGTATTTT
cdr3_aa: CASSVGGGSADTQYF

j_call: TRBJ2-7
v_call: TRBV5-1
clone_size: once
d_call: TRBD2
cdr3_nt: TGCGCCAGCAGCTATAGCGGGAAGACCTCCTACGAGCAGTACTTC
cdr3_aa: CASSYSGKTSYEQYF

j_call: TRBJ2-2
v_call: TRBV5-1
clone_size: -
d_call: TRBD2
cdr3_nt: TGCGCCAGCAGCCCTAGACTAGCGGGGGCCTCCACCGGGGAGCTGTTTTTT
cdr3_aa: CASSPRLAGASTGELFF

j_call: TRBJ2-5
v_call: TRBV7-3
clone_size: -
d_call: -
cdr3_nt: TGTGCCAGCAGCTTAGGGGGGGCATGGGAGACCCAGTACTTC
cdr3_aa: CASSLGGAWETQYF

j_call: TRBJ2-1
v_call: TRBV11-2
clone_size: -
d_call: TRBD2
cdr3_nt: TGTGCCACCATGGGACTAGCGGGAGGGTTGAATGAGCAGTTCTTC
cdr3_aa: CATMGLAGGLNEQFF

j_call: TRBJ2-2
v_call: TRBV19
clone_size: -
d_call: -
cdr3_nt: TGTGCCAGTAGTTTTATACTAGCTGGGGACACCGGGGAGCTGTTTTTT
cdr3_aa: CASSFILAGDTGELFF

j_call: TRBJ1-2
v_call: TRBV18
clone_size: once
d_call: TRBD1
cdr3_nt: TGTGCCAGCTCCCCGGGACAGGGAAGAGAGGATGGCTACACCTTC
cdr3_aa: CASSPGQGREDGYTF

j_call: TRBJ1-5
v_call: TRBV20-1
clone_size: -
d_call: -
cdr3_nt: TGCAGTGGTCGCGCGCAGCCCCAGCATTTT
cdr3_aa: CSGRAQPQHF

j_call: TRBJ1-6
v_call: TRBV19
clone_size: -
d_call: TRBD1
cdr3_nt: TGTGCCAGTAGCCCGGACAGGTTTAATTCACCCCTCCACTTT
cdr3_aa: CASSPDRFNSPLHF

j_call: TRBJ1-4
v_call: TRBV19
clone_size: -
d_call: -
cdr3_nt: TGTGCCAGTAGTATGGTAGACCACCGAACGGGTCTGTTTTTT
cdr3_aa: CASSMVDHRTGLFF

j_call: TRBJ1-6
v_call: TRBV6-6
clone_size: -
d_call: -
cdr3_nt: TGTGCCAGCAGCAGGATTTATAATTCACCCCTCCACTTT
cdr3_aa: CASSRIYNSPLHF

j_call: TRBJ1-6
v_call: TRBV27
clone_size: -
d_call: -
cdr3_nt: TGTGCCAGCAGTTTTACAGCCTATAATTCACCCCTCCACTTT
cdr3_aa: CASSFTAYNSPLHF

j_call: TRBJ1-2
v_call: TRBV11-1
clone_size: -
d_call: -
cdr3_nt: TGTGCCAGCAGCTCCGGTAGAAACTATGGCTACACCTTC
cdr3_aa: CASSSGRNYGYTF

j_call: TRBJ1-2
v_call: TRBV9
clone_size: -
d_call: -
cdr3_nt: TGTGCCAGCAGCGTAGACGTCGTGGGGCAGACCATGTCTGGCTACACCTTC
cdr3_aa: CASSVDVVGQTMSGYTF

j_call: TRBJ2-7
v_call: TRBV7-9
clone_size: once
d_call: -
cdr3_nt: TGTGCCAGCAGCTTAGCGCATAACAGGGCTGAGGACGAGCAGTACTTC
cdr3_aa: CASSLAHNRAEDEQYF

j_call: TRBJ1-5
v_call: TRBV18
clone_size: -
d_call: -
cdr3_nt: TGTGCCAGCTCACCCTTGAGCAATCAGCCCCAGCATTTT
cdr3_aa: CASSPLSNQPQHF

j_call: TRBJ1-2
v_call: TRBV18
clone_size: once
d_call: TRBD1
cdr3_nt: TGTGCCAGCTCACCCCTGGACAGGTGGACGGGGGGCTACACCTTC
cdr3_aa: CASSPLDRWTGGYTF

j_call: TRBJ2-7
v_call: TRBV15
clone_size: -
d_call: -
cdr3_nt: TGTGCCACCAGCAGAGTTGGGAGCGAGCAGTACTTC
cdr3_aa: CATSRVGSEQYF

j_call: TRBJ1-1
v_call: TRBV7-6
clone_size: once
d_call: -
cdr3_nt: TGTGCCAGCAGCCCCCGGGGGAGGGAAAACACTGAAGCTTTCTTT
cdr3_aa: CASSPRGRENTEAFF

j_call: TRBJ2-2
v_call: TRBV30
clone_size: -
d_call: TRBD2
cdr3_nt: TGTGCCTGGAGTGTACGAGCCCTAGCGGGAGGGGGCGGCACCGGGGAGCTGTTTTTT
cdr3_aa: CAWSVRALAGGGGTGELFF

j_call: TRBJ1-1
v_call: TRBV30
clone_size: -
d_call: -
cdr3_nt: TGTGCCTGGAGTACACCATACCGACTGAGGGATTTCACTGAAGCTTTCTTT
cdr3_aa: CAWSTPYRLRDFTEAFF